Below, 14 T cell receptor beta chains from the same sample are listed, as sequenced in a study of radiation and T cells in renal cell carcinoma (dated by TCRdb to between 2020 and 2021). The time point label on this specimen signifies: baseline pretreatment blood. The treatment or condition label for this specimen denotes: 15 Gy SBRT to primary tumor, nephrectomy 4 weeks later. The library was generated by the immunoSEQ multiplex PCR assay. TCRdb took over this immuneACCESS table, retaining in-frame rearrangements with V and J assigned. Such tables are incomplete; in checked studies, under half of the missing clones stem from an unresolved V gene, and the remainder is unexplained. The sample contains around 46,000 clones, around 83% of them found a single time. Clones ranked in the top ten supply 25% to 35% of the sample. Material: blood, obtained from a patient whose treatment included radiotherapy and nephrectomy. These receptors were taken from a woman in her 70s with renal cell carcinoma.

This sequence joins TRBV19 and TRBJ2-2, with D tentatively TRBD1 (6 bases). Germline CDR1 reads LNHDA; CDR2 reads SQIVND (reference sequence). The CDR3 consists of 14 residues. The V end lost 6 bases, the J end lost 7 bases, and 15 bases lay between the germline ends. The CDR3, as DNA: TGTGCCAGTAGACGGGACATAAACGGCGGGGAGCTGTTTTTT. Translating gives CASRRDINGGELFF.

The chain carries TRBV7-2 and TRBJ2-3; TRBD2 matches 11 bases. The CDR3 has 18 amino acids. Losses at the gene ends were 5 bases for V and 2 bases for J; bases not matched to a gene: 12. Germline CDR1 is SGHTA and CDR2 is FQGNSA. Written as DNA, the CDR3 is TGTGCCAGCAGCCAACGGACTAGCGGGCGATTCATCACAGATACGCAGTATTTT. It encodes CASSQRTSGRFITDTQYF.

The gene calls are TRBV6-5 and TRBJ1-5; 8 bases are a match to TRBD1. The CDR3 is 15 residues long. Losses at the gene ends were 5 bases for V and 1 base for J; bases not matched to a gene: 4. CDR1 MNHEY and CDR2 SVGAGI come from the germline V gene. CDR3 nucleotides: TGTGCCAGCAGTCGGACAGGGACCAGCAATCAGCCCCAGCATTTT. Its protein is CASSRTGTSNQPQHF.

This clone is a singleton in its sample. This CDR3 reads CAWSATATGELFF. CDR3 in DNA: TGTGCCTGGAGTGCCACAGCCACCGGGGAGCTGTTTTTT. J is TRBJ2-2 and V is TRBV30; D unresolved. Germline V lookup: CDR1 GTSNPN, CDR2 SVGIG (reference sequence). Trimming stripped 1 base from V and 4 bases from J, with 7 bases between. CDR3 length: 13 residues.

CDR3 region: CATSDDFNYGYTF. The CDR3 nucleotides read TGTGCCACCAGCGACGACTTCAACTATGGCTACACCTTC. The chain employs TRBV15 and TRBJ1-2; D is unresolved. Germline loops: CDR1 LNHNV, CDR2 YYDKDF (reference sequence). Trimming stripped 5 bases from V and 2 bases from J, with 9 bases between. This CDR3 has 13 amino acids.

V gene TRBV5-5 combines with J gene TRBJ1-2, with unresolved D. The CDR3 has 14 residues. Germline V gene lookup returns CDR1 SGHKS and CDR2 YYEKEE (reference sequence). V was shortened by 0 bases and J by 8 bases, with 14 bases between the two germline ends. CDR3 sequence: CASSLAIDYGGYTF. In DNA form, the CDR3 reads TGTGCCAGCAGCTTGGCCATCGACTATGGCGGCTACACCTTC.

The chain uses TRBV10-2 and TRBJ2-7; 9 positions agree with TRBD1. The CDR3 loop spans 14 amino acids. J lost 2 bases, V lost 5 bases, and 4 bases had no gene match. CDR1 is WSHSY and CDR2 is SAAADI in the germline V gene. The CDR3 sequence: CASSLQGATYEQYF. In nucleotides, the CDR3 is TGCGCCAGCAGTTTACAGGGGGCGACCTACGAGCAGTACTTC.

This clone has just a few counts. The chain is built from TRBV2 and TRBJ1-1, with unresolved D. V was cut by 3 bases and J by 6 bases, with 14 bases left in between. Germline lookup yields CDR1 SNHLY and CDR2 FYNNEI. The CDR3 is 14 residues long. CDR3 amino acids: CASSERGFVAEAFF. For the CDR3, the DNA is TGTGCCAGCAGTGAGCGAGGGTTTGTGGCTGAAGCTTTCTTT.

The chain recombines TRBV5-1 with TRBJ1-2; D unresolved. V was shortened by 2 bases and J by 2 bases, with 7 bases between the two germline ends. The germline gives CDR1 SGHRS, CDR2 YFSETQ. There are 13 residues in the CDR3. Here the CDR3 DNA reads TGCGCCAGCAGCTTTCGCACAAACTATGGCTACACCTTC. Translation: CASSFRTNYGYTF. The variable domain in full, with the rest retrieved from reference TRBV5-1 and TRBJ1-2, is KAGVTQTPRYLIKTRGQQVTLSCSPISGHRSVSWYQQTPGQGLQFLFEYFSETQRNKGNFPGRFSGRQFSNSRSEMNVSTLELGDSALYLCASSFRTNYGYTFGSGTRLTVV.

This clone turned up a few times. V usage is TRBV11-3 and J usage is TRBJ2-2, with TRBD1 matching over 8 bases. CDR3 length: 17 residues. In germline, CDR1 is SGHNT, CDR2 YENEEA. Trimming at V came to 6 bases and at J to 2 bases, leaving 11 bases not matched to a gene. CDR3 sequence (DNA): TGTGCCAGCAGTCAAGGACAGGGAGAACCTAACACCGGGGAGCTGTTTTTT. Encoded protein: CASSQGQGEPNTGELFF. Complete variable domain (other parts from reference TRBV11-3 and TRBJ2-2): EAGVVQSPRYKIIEKKQPVAFWCNPISGHNTLYWYLQNLGQGPELLIRYENEEAVDDSQLPKDRFSAERLKGVDSTLKIQPAELGDSAVYLCASSQGQGEPNTGELFFGEGSRLTVL.

The CDR3 nucleotides are TGCGCCAGCAGCCAATCCGGACAGGGTACCTACGAGCAGTACTTC. This encodes CASSQSGQGTYEQYF. This rearrangement joins TRBV4-1 to TRBJ2-7; 8 bases match TRBD1. With 2 bases clipped from V and 2 bases from J, the junction kept 5 bases outside the gene matches. This CDR3 spans 15 amino acids. CDR1 and CDR2 (germline): MGHRA, YSYEKL.

V is TRBV28 and J is TRBJ2-7, with 10 bases that match TRBD1. Germline CDR1 is MDHEN and CDR2 is SYDVKM. After removal of 6 bases from V and 3 bases from J, the junction contained 5 bases not matched to a gene. The CDR3 extends over 14 amino acids. The CDR3 reads CASRGQGGLYEQYF. Written as DNA, the CDR3 is TGTGCCAGCAGAGGACAGGGGGGACTCTACGAGCAGTACTTC.

The J gene is TRBJ1-2, the V gene TRBV5-1; TRBD1 might be the D (6 bases). The CDR3 is 14 amino acids. V dropped 1 base and J dropped 6 bases, with 13 bases sitting between them. CDR1 SGHRS and CDR2 YFSETQ come from the germline V gene. CDR3 DNA sequence: TGCGCCAGCAGCTTGACCACAGGGCAAGATGGCTACACCTTC. It codes for CASSLTTGQDGYTF.

The chain has TRBV7-9 and TRBJ2-7, with TRBD2 as a possible D gene (6 bases). The CDR3 has 13 amino acids. Trimming pared 7 bases from V and 5 bases from J, leaving 15 bases between. Germline V gives CDR1 SEHNR, CDR2 FQNEAQ (reference sequence). The CDR3 DNA sequence: TGTGCCAGCATCAATTCCGGAGGGGACGAGCAGTACTTC. Its translation: CASINSGGDEQYF.